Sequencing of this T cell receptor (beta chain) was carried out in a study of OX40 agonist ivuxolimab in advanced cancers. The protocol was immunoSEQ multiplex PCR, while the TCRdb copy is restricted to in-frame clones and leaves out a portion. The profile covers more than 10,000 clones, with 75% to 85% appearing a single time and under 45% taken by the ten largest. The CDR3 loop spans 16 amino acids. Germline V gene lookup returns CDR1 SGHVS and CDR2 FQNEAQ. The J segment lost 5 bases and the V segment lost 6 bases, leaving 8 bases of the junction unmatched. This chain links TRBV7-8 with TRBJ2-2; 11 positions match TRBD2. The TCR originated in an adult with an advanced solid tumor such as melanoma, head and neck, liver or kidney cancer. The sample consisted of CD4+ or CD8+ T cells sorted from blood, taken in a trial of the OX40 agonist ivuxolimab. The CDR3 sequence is CASSSLAGVKTGELFF. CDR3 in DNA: TGTGCCAGCAGTTCACTAGCGGGAGTGAAGACCGGGGAGCTGTTTTTT.